The 8 T cell receptor beta chains listed next were all sequenced from one sample in a study of T cell changes during pregnancy in multiple sclerosis. Some clones are missing from TCRdb's copy, which holds only in-frame ones; the method was immunoSEQ multiplex PCR. This table holds roughly 48,000 clones, over 90% found once. Sequencing was performed on CD8+ T cells from peripheral blood mononuclear cells, taken in the first trimester of pregnancy. All receptors come from a female donor with multiple sclerosis, enrolled in a pregnancy study.

V is TRBV19 and J is TRBJ2-7; TRBD1 matches 10 bases. Germline CDR1 and CDR2: LNHDA and SQIVND (reference sequence). Trimming cost V 3 bases and J 4 bases; bases outside gene matches: 12. The CDR3 consists of 17 residues. DNA of the CDR3: TGTGCCAGTAGTATCAAGGGGCTGACAGGGGGCGCGTACGAGCAGTACTTC. Translated: CASSIKGLTGGAYEQYF.

The V call is TRBV19, the J call TRBJ1-2; 7 positions match TRBD1. Looked up from germline, CDR1 is LNHDA and CDR2 is SQIVND (reference sequence). V gave up 3 bases and J gave up 4 bases; unmatched junction bases: 8. There are 15 residues in the CDR3. The CDR3 loop is CASSMSGGTGYGYTF. The CDR3 nucleotides are TGTGCCAGTAGTATGTCAGGGGGTACGGGCTATGGCTACACCTTC. Full variable domain (rest looked up from reference TRBV19 and TRBJ1-2): DGGITQSPKYLFRKEGQNVTLSCEQNLNHDAMYWYRQDPGQGLRLIYYSQIVNDFQKGDIAEGYSVSREKKESFPLTVTSAQKNPTAFYLCASSMSGGTGYGYTFGSGTRLTVV.

The chain is built from TRBV7-3 and TRBJ1-1, with a weak D call TRBD1 (6 bases). The CDR3 runs 17 residues. Per the germline V gene, CDR1 is SGHTA and CDR2 is FQGTGA. V dropped 5 bases and J dropped 1 base, with 20 bases sitting between them. CDR3 in DNA: TGTGCCAGCAGCCTCAAACCCAGGGGAAGGGGGAACACTGAAGCTTTCTTT. Encoded protein: CASSLKPRGRGNTEAFF.

This rearrangement joins TRBV7-9 to TRBJ2-1; the D gene is possibly TRBD1 (6 bases). The germline V gene has CDR1 SEHNR and CDR2 FQNEAQ (reference sequence). The V end lost 6 bases, the J end lost 9 bases, and 18 bases lay between the germline ends. This CDR3 has 14 residues. The CDR3 DNA follows: TGTGCCAGCAGTTCAGGACAGTCTACAATTGAGCAGTTCTTC. Encoded protein: CASSSGQSTIEQFF.

The chain has TRBV27 and TRBJ2-1; 9 bases are a match to TRBD2. CDR3 length equals 18 residues. J lost 8 bases, V lost 6 bases, and 20 bases had no gene match. The germline CDR1 and CDR2 sequences are MNHEY and SMNVEV (reference sequence). The CDR3 sequence is CASSYKTGLAATLDEQFF. Here the CDR3 DNA reads TGTGCCAGCAGCTACAAGACGGGACTAGCAGCTACACTCGATGAGCAGTTCTTC.

The chain joins TRBV27 to TRBJ1-1, with a possible D match to TRBD1 (6 bases). V was clipped by 2 bases and J by 8 bases, with 12 bases between them. The germline gives CDR1 MNHEY, CDR2 SMNVEV (reference sequence). CDR3 length: 13 residues. CDR3 in amino acids: CASSLGGGVEAFF. DNA of the CDR3: TGTGCCAGCAGTTTAGGAGGGGGGGTCGAAGCTTTCTTT.

This chain uses TRBV27 with TRBJ2-4, with TRBD2 matching 11 bases. The germline CDR1 and CDR2 sequences are MNHEY and SMNVEV (reference sequence). V lost 7 bases, J lost 2 bases, and 13 bases stayed unmatched. The CDR3 has 18 amino acids. The CDR3 region has the DNA TGTGCCAGCACCGGACAGAGTAGCGGGAGGGCCCCCAAAAACATTCAGTACTTC. Residues: CASTGQSSGRAPKNIQYF.

The chain joins TRBV27 to TRBJ2-1, with TRBD2 matching 8 bases. The CDR3 contains 14 residues. Germline lookup yields CDR1 MNHEY and CDR2 SMNVEV (reference sequence). V trimming: 3 bases; J trimming: 7 bases; junction bases outside the gene matches: 5. This CDR3 is CASSLLAGFNEQFF. The DNA for the CDR3 is TGTGCCAGCAGTTTGTTAGCGGGATTTAATGAGCAGTTCTTC.